This TCR beta chain was recovered during a study of radiotherapy plus CTLA-4 blockade in lung cancer. Overall study: Disease control was achieved by around 32% of patients, and objective responses by 15% to 20%. Study findings and constraints: Radiotherapy was combined with ipilimumab, and tumor-derived TCR clones then expanded in blood.

With regard to this clone: Its antigen is not identified.

Repertoires were generated with immunoSEQ multiplex PCR, while TCRdb's copy carries only in-frame clones and drops some. The repertoire has approximately 50,000 clones, 86% of them found once; the top ten carry roughly 17%. The CDR3 extends over 15 amino acids. Trimming at V came to 0 bases and at J to 3 bases, leaving 3 bases not matched to a gene. Germline V gene sequence: CDR1 SGHAT, CDR2 FQNNGV. The clonotype originates from a human donor with non-small cell lung cancer that progressed on radiotherapy plus ipilimumab. Some clones in this sample may be carry-over from other donors' samples. V usage is TRBV11-2 and J usage is TRBJ2-3; the match to TRBD2 covers 7 bases. The starting material was peripheral blood, obtained from a patient treated with radiotherapy plus ipilimumab. The chain's CDR3 is CASSLEGGSTDTQYF. The CDR3 DNA follows: TGTGCCAGCAGCTTAGAGGGCGGGAGTACAGATACGCAGTATTTT.